A single sample gave rise to the 25 T cell receptor beta chains below, sequenced in a study of CD4 T cells in relation to SARS-CoV-2 and coronaviruses. Sequencing used immunoSEQ multiplex PCR; TCRdb keeps in-frame clones, though not all of them. The sample lists some 40,000 clones; more than 60% were seen once. Which antigens these TCRs recognize remains unknown. Material for sequencing was memory CD4+ T cells from PBMCs, cultured in vitro. Receptor source: an adult with COVID-19.

The gene calls are TRBV5-1 and TRBJ2-7; D assignment may be TRBD1 or TRBD2 (7 bases each). The V end lost 0 bases, the J end lost 5 bases, and 15 bases lay between the germline ends. CDR1 and CDR2 (germline): SGHRS, YFSETQ. The CDR3 runs 15 residues. The CDR3 nucleotides read TGCGCCAGCAGCTTGGAAGGGAGGGGGCACGACGAGCAGTACTTC. This translates into CASSLEGRGHDEQYF.

This clone was seen more than once but under ten times. The chain carries TRBV3-1 (or the pseudogene TRBV3-2) and TRBJ2-7; D not certain. The V gene's germline CDR1 is LGHDT and CDR2 YNNKEL (reference sequence). The V and J ends lost 0 bases and 6 bases respectively, with 15 bases between them. The CDR3 length is 15 residues. The CDR3 reads CASSQDLAKAFEQYF. Here the CDR3 DNA reads TGTGCCAGCAGCCAAGATTTGGCGAAAGCCTTCGAGCAGTACTTC.

The chain combines TRBV6-2 or TRBV6-3 with TRBJ2-1, with D perhaps TRBD1 or TRBD2 (5 bases each). CDR1 is MNHEY and CDR2 is SVGEGT in the germline V gene. The CDR3 consists of 16 residues. Trimming removed 2 bases at V and 8 bases at J, with 19 bases between. The CDR3 here is CASSYSPEGSRDEQFF. In nucleotides, the CDR3 is TGTGCCAGCAGTTACAGCCCCGAGGGGAGTAGGGATGAGCAGTTCTTC.

The chain carries TRBV4-1 and TRBJ2-1, with TRBD2 identical over 14 bases. CDR3 length: 21 amino acids. CDR1 and CDR2 from the germline V gene are MGHRA and YSYEKL. V shed 1 base, J shed 1 base, and the junction held 12 bases outside the gene matches. The CDR3 loop reads CASSQVAPGLAGVGSYNEQFF. CDR3 bases: TGCGCCAGCAGCCAAGTGGCCCCGGGACTAGCGGGAGTCGGATCCTACAATGAGCAGTTCTTC.

The gene calls are TRBV7-2 and TRBJ2-1, with 9 bases identical to TRBD2. Germline V gives CDR1 SGHTA, CDR2 FQGNSA. V was clipped by 1 base and J by 6 bases; unmatched bases: 7. This CDR3 has 16 residues. The CDR3 nucleotides are TGTGCCAGCAGCTTAGGGGGCGGGAGGGCTAGCAATGAGCAGTTCTTC. It specifies CASSLGGGRASNEQFF.

The rearrangement uses TRBV2 and TRBJ1-1; D is unclear. V was trimmed by 0 bases and J by 1 base, leaving 18 bases between them. The CDR3 sequence is 18 residues long. Germline CDR1 SNHLY, CDR2 FYNNEI. CDR3 in DNA: TGTGCCAGCAGTGAAGCGCTTGGTCAGATGGGCAGGAACACTGAAGCTTTCTTT. This encodes CASSEALGQMGRNTEAFF. Supplemented by reference TRBV2 and TRBJ1-1, the full variable domain reads EPEVTQTPSHQVTQMGQEVILRCVPISNHLYFYWYRQILGQKVEFLVSFYNNEISEKSEIFDDQFSVERPDGSNFTLKIRSTKLEDSAMYFCASSEALGQMGRNTEAFFGQGTRLTVV.

The chain combines TRBV7-3 with TRBJ2-5; 7 nucleotides line up with TRBD2. CDR3 size: 13 residues. After removal of 3 bases from V and 2 bases from J, the junction contained 0 bases not matched to a gene. Germline-derived CDR1 and CDR2 are SGHTA and FQGTGA. Here the CDR3 DNA reads TGTGCCAGCAGCTTTAGCGGGCAAGAGACCCAGTACTTC. Translating gives CASSFSGQETQYF.

The gene calls are TRBV6-2 or TRBV6-3 and TRBJ1-5; D remains unclear. This CDR3 contains 16 residues. Germline V CDR1 and CDR2: MNHEY, SVGEGT. Between the trimmed V and J ends, which lost 6 bases and 6 bases, there was a span of 21 bases. The CDR3 spells CASSYGLRESGQPQHF. In nucleotides, the CDR3 is TGTGCCAGCAGCTATGGGCTTAGGGAATCCGGTCAGCCCCAGCATTTT.

Notes on this clone: At one end, the junction sequence differs from germline, possibly due to a read error. This chain connects TRBV7-7 to TRBJ2-3; possibly TRBD1 or TRBD2 for D (6 bases each). Germline-derived CDR1 and CDR2 are SSHAT and FNYEAQ (reference sequence). The CDR3 extends over 14 amino acids. This CDR3 is CASSLAPGADTQYF. In DNA, the CDR3 is TGTGCTAGCAGCTTAGCCCCGGGGGCCGATACGCAGTATTTT.

This rearrangement joins TRBV6-2 or TRBV6-3 to TRBJ2-5; D could derive from TRBD1 or TRBD2 (7 bases each). The germline V and J ends were trimmed by 0 bases and 5 bases, with 16 bases remaining between them. Germline V gene data show CDR1 as MNHEY and CDR2 as SVGEGT. The CDR3 runs 16 residues. DNA for the CDR3: TGTGCCAGCAGTTACTCGGGGAGGGGGCGCGGTGAGACCCAGTACTTC. It codes for CASSYSGRGRGETQYF.

This sequence joins TRBV7-8 and TRBJ2-3, with D perhaps assigned TRBD1 or TRBD2 (5 bases each). The CDR3 consists of 17 residues. The ends were cut back, 5 bases at V and 1 base at J, with 19 bases in the middle. CDR1 and CDR2 from the germline V gene are SGHVS and FQNEAQ. The CDR3: CASSVGSWGFGTDTQYF. CDR3 in DNA: TGTGCCAGCAGCGTCGGTTCCTGGGGGTTCGGCACAGATACGCAGTATTTT.

The rearrangement joins TRBV28 to TRBJ2-7; tentatively, D is TRBD2 (6 bases). Trimming shortened V by 3 bases and J by 2 bases, and 8 bases separated the two germline ends. This CDR3 spans 13 amino acids. The germline V gene encodes CDR1 MDHEN and CDR2 SYDVKM. The CDR3 reads CASSFSGPYEQYF. In nucleotides, the CDR3 is TGTGCCAGCAGTTTTAGCGGTCCCTACGAGCAGTACTTC.

This clone turned up a few times. The chain has TRBV12-3 or TRBV12-4 and TRBJ2-7; D is undetermined. The CDR3 covers 13 residues. Trimming shortened V by 7 bases and J by 2 bases, and 12 bases separated the two germline ends. CDR3 sequence reads: CASTYLGAYEQYF. DNA for the CDR3: TGTGCCAGCACCTACCTTGGGGCCTACGAGCAGTACTTC.

CDR3 loop: CASSHGTSVEQYF. The CDR3 DNA reads as TGTGCCAGCAGCCACGGGACTAGCGTCGAGCAGTACTTC. The V gene is TRBV3-1 (or the pseudogene TRBV3-2), the J gene TRBJ2-7, with TRBD2 matching 10 bases. The CDR3 length is 13 residues. V shed 3 bases, J shed 6 bases, and the junction held 2 bases outside the gene matches. From germline, CDR1 is LGHDT and CDR2 YNNKEL (reference sequence).

V is TRBV27 and J is TRBJ2-3; D might be TRBD1 or TRBD2, each matching 5 bases. Germline loops: CDR1 MNHEY, CDR2 SMNVEV (reference sequence). The ends were cut back, 4 bases at V and 0 bases at J, with 14 bases in the middle. The CDR3 loop spans 16 amino acids. The CDR3 DNA reads as TGTGCCAGCAGTTCCGTTGAGGGGCGTAGCACAGATACGCAGTATTTT. This gives the protein CASSSVEGRSTDTQYF.

CDR3 sequence (DNA): TGTGCCAGCAGCTACCGGGACAGGGAAGGCGAGACCCAGTACTTC. It encodes CASSYRDREGETQYF. The chain has TRBV11-2 and TRBJ2-5; 9 nucleotides agree with TRBD1. Germline V gene lookup returns CDR1 SGHAT and CDR2 FQNNGV. V trimming: 4 bases; J trimming: 5 bases; junction bases outside the gene matches: 8. CDR3 length: 15 residues.

This chain links TRBV2 with TRBJ1-6; TRBD1 agrees at 7 bases. From germline, CDR1 is SNHLY and CDR2 FYNNEI. Unmatched junction bases numbered 5, after V lost 4 bases and J lost 5 bases. The CDR3 runs 15 residues. The CDR3 sequence is CASSVAQGNNSPLHF. Written as DNA, the CDR3 is TGTGCCAGCAGTGTCGCACAGGGGAATAATTCACCCCTCCACTTT.

The sample holds one count of this clone. V and J are TRBV30 and TRBJ1-6, with a possible D match to TRBD1 (6 bases). The germline CDR1 and CDR2 sequences are GTSNPN and SVGIG (reference sequence). Trimming left V 1 base short and J 7 bases short, with 11 bases between. The CDR3 sequence is 14 residues long. CDR3 in DNA: TGTGCCTGGAGTGAAGGACAGTCAAATTCACCCCTCCACTTT. Protein sequence: CAWSEGQSNSPLHF.

This clone occurred a few times. This chain links TRBV28 with TRBJ2-7, with D maybe TRBD1 (6 bases). Germline CDR1 and CDR2: MDHEN and SYDVKM. Trimming removed 7 bases from V and 6 bases from J, with 16 bases in between. This CDR3 region has 13 residues. The DNA for the CDR3 is TGTGCCAGCAAAGGGACACTCACTCTCGAGCAGTACTTC. Residues: CASKGTLTLEQYF.

The genes are TRBV5-5 and TRBJ2-5; D not resolved. The CDR3 runs to 14 residues. The germline V gene has CDR1 SGHKS and CDR2 YYEKEE (reference sequence). Trimming took 1 base from V and 1 from J, leaving 8 bases between them. The CDR3 sequence is CASSLTHPQETQYF. The CDR3 DNA follows: TGTGCCAGCAGCTTGACCCACCCCCAAGAGACCCAGTACTTC. The full variable domain, its missing parts supplied by reference TRBV5-5 and TRBJ2-5, is DAGVTQSPTHLIKTRGQQVTLRCSPISGHKSVSWYQQVLGQGPQFIFQYYEKEERGRGNFPDRFSARQFPNYSSELNVNALLLGDSALYLCASSLTHPQETQYFGPGTRLLVL.

V gene TRBV6-5 combines with J gene TRBJ2-1; no clear D. Germline CDR1 is MNHEY and CDR2 is SVGAGI. V dropped 0 bases and J dropped 4 bases, with 13 bases sitting between them. The CDR3 sequence is 16 residues long. The CDR3 loop is CASSYSRTARYNEQFF. The CDR3 DNA sequence: TGTGCCAGCAGTTACTCACGTACCGCCCGATACAATGAGCAGTTCTTC.

The chain joins TRBV15 to TRBJ2-2; weak D call: TRBD2 (6 bases). In germline, CDR1 is LNHNV, CDR2 YYDKDF (reference sequence). V was pared by 8 bases and J by 1 base, with 14 bases between. This CDR3 has 15 amino acids. The CDR3 nucleotides are TGTGCCACCCGGCGGCTAGCGAGGAACACCGGGGAGCTGTTTTTT. It translates to CATRRLARNTGELFF.

The chain carries TRBV12-3 or TRBV12-4 and TRBJ1-2, with 7 nucleotides matching TRBD1. There are 13 residues in the CDR3. The V segment lost 7 bases and the J segment 3 bases; nucleotides outside the gene matches: 5. The CDR3 loop reads CASTRTGYYGYTF. CDR3 nucleotide sequence: TGTGCCAGCACCAGGACAGGATACTATGGCTACACCTTC.

This chain uses TRBV6-5 with TRBJ2-1, with a tentative D call TRBD1 (6 bases). CDR3 length equals 14 residues. Trimming took 4 bases from V and 12 from J, leaving 19 bases between them. Per germline, CDR1 MNHEY and CDR2 SVGAGI. The CDR3 nucleotides are TGTGCCAGCAGTTTCCGGACAGACCTCGGGGCGCAGTTCTTC. It specifies CASSFRTDLGAQFF.

This sequence joins TRBV5-5 and TRBJ2-1, with D maybe TRBD2 (5 bases). The CDR3 has 17 residues. Trimming shortened V by 4 bases and J by 1 base, and 18 bases separated the two germline ends. From germline, CDR1 is SGHKS and CDR2 YYEKEE (reference sequence). The CDR3 is CASSPFVGGPSYNEQFF. The CDR3 DNA reads TGTGCCAGCAGCCCATTTGTGGGCGGGCCATCCTACAATGAGCAGTTCTTC.